This TCR beta chain came from a study of blood T cells in healthy people across ages. Findings and limits, study-wide: Reliance upon unsorted PBMCs precluded definitive naive versus antigen-experienced comparison. Measured against age, TCR beta diversity per million T cells decreased in a roughly linear manner.

The CDR3 totals 11 residues. V was shortened by 4 bases and J by 3 bases, with 4 bases between the two germline ends. This clonotype was found a few times. Its antigen remains unknown. The authors ran a second PCR of about 6 to 11 cycles using a sample-barcoded 5' primer and a J-beta primer mix. TCRdb fed the 5' RACE reads into MiXCR, producing one record per CDR3 protein. The table records 1 million or so distinct CDR3 sequences, 35% to 55% of them present only once. Sample: blood. The sequence derives from a woman in her sixties or seventies in good health. V gene TRBV12-3 or TRBV12-4 combines with J gene TRBJ2-7; D is undetermined. CDR3 nucleotides: TGTGCCAGCAGTTGGTACTACGAGCAGTACTTC. This translates into CASSWYYEQYF.